This TCR beta chain was captured by sequencing in a study of cytomegalovirus exposure and HLA in healthy donors. Notes on the study in general: With DRB1 most and HLA-C fewest, TCR association rates differed between HLA loci in a later analysis. In a later analysis, V- and J-gene trimming of beta chains associated with a DCLRE1C missense variant, replicated independently.

This PCR relied on a set of 60 Vbeta primers and 13 Jbeta primers. This table comes from immunoSEQ multiplex PCR, and its TCRdb copy is limited to in-frame clones, with some not included. This sample has 100,000 to 150,000 clones; 72% occur once, and the top ten carry around 4%. Germline CDR1 reads SGHTA; CDR2 reads FQGTGA. V was trimmed by 2 bases and J by 0 bases, leaving 4 bases between them. This CDR3 has 13 residues. A word on this clone: Its specificity is not known.

The clonotype originates from a man aged 25 to 40 in good health and CMV-seronegative. J is TRBJ2-5 and V is TRBV7-3; no clear D. Source material: PBMCs. CDR3 in amino acids: CASSLQDQETQYF. In nucleotides, the CDR3 is TGTGCCAGCAGCTTACAGGACCAAGAGACCCAGTACTTC.